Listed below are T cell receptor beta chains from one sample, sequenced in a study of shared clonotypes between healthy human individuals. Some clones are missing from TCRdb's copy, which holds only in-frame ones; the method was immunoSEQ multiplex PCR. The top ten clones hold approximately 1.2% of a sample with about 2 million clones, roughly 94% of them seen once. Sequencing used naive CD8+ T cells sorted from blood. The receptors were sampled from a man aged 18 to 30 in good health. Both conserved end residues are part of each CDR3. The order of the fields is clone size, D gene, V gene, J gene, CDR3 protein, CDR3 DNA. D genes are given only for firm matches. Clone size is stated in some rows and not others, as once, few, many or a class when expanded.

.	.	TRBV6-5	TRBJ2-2	CASRDGTGELFF	TGTGCCAGCCGGGACGGAACCGGGGAGCTGTTTTTT
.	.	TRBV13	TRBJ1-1	CASSLEAEAFF	TGTGCCAGCAGCTTAGAGGCAGAAGCTTTCTTT
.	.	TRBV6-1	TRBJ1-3	CASSIRGSVDTIYF	TGTGCCAGCAGTATCCGCGGGTCGGTAGACACCATATATTTT
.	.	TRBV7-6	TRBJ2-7	CASSLVTLGYEQYF	TGTGCCAGCAGCTTAGTAACTTTGGGTTACGAGCAGTACTTC
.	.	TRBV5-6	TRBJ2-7	CASSLAPGEQYF	TGTGCCAGCAGCTTGGCCCCGGGAGAGCAGTACTTC
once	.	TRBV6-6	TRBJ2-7	CASSYSGSGPYEQYF	TGTGCCAGCAGTTATTCCGGGAGTGGGCCCTACGAGCAGTACTTC
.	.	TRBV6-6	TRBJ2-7	CASSYSPSDGHEQYF	TGTGCCAGCAGTTACTCCCCCTCGGACGGCCACGAGCAGTACTTC
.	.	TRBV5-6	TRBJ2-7	CASSSQGWEQYF	TGTGCCAGCAGCTCGCAGGGGTGGGAGCAGTACTTC
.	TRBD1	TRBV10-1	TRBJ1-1	CASSRQGTGEAFF	TGCGCCAGCAGCCGACAGGGGACGGGGGAAGCTTTCTTT
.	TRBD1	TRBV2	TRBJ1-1	CASTGTANTEAFF	TGTGCCAGTACCGGGACAGCGAACACTGAAGCTTTCTTT
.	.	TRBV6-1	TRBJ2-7	CASAAGPTYEQYF	TGTGCCAGCGCTGCGGGGCCAACCTACGAGCAGTACTTC
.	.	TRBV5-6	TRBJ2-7	CASSSQSEVEQYF	TGTGCCAGCAGCTCCCAGTCGGAGGTCGAGCAGTACTTC
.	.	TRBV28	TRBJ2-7	CASSLSSSTPTYEQYF	TGTGCCAGCAGTTTAAGTTCGTCTACACCAACCTACGAGCAGTACTTC
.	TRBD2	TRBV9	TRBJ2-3	CASSAFAGVGADTQYF	TGTGCCAGCAGCGCATTCGCGGGAGTTGGCGCAGATACGCAGTATTTT
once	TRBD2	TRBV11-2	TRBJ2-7	CASSLASGTTYEQYF	TGTGCCAGCAGCTTAGCTAGCGGTACTACCTACGAGCAGTACTTC
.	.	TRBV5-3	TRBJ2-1	CARSCLDEQFF	TGTGCCAGAAGCTGTCTGGATGAGCAGTTCTTC
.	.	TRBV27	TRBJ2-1	CLMRQRPTGDNEQFF	TGTCTTATGCGGCAGCGGCCAACGGGGGACAATGAGCAGTTCTTC
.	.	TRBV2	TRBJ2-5	CASSEVGWSETQYF	TGTGCCAGCAGTGAAGTAGGGTGGAGCGAGACCCAGTACTTC